Below are 10 T cell receptor beta chains sequenced from a single sample in a study of immune evolution from preneoplasia to lung adenocarcinoma. Only in-frame clones appear in the TCRdb table, and some are missing; sequencing was by immunoSEQ multiplex PCR. The profile shows some 5,000 clones, around 81% of them singletons. The sequenced material came from FFPE normal lung tissue adjacent to the tumor. The receptors here all came from a person between 50 and 69 years old with lung adenocarcinoma.

V usage is TRBV28 and J usage is TRBJ2-7; 7 nucleotides agree with TRBD2. Germline CDR1 MDHEN, CDR2 SYDVKM. Germline trimming cut 2 bases from V and 9 bases from J; bases unmatched to any gene: 10. This CDR3 is built from 14 residues. The CDR3 DNA reads as TGTGCCAGCAGTTTACCACATGGAGGCGGGGGGCAGTACTTC. As protein: CASSLPHGGGGQYF.

The chain joins TRBV30 to TRBJ1-1; no firm D call. Germline V gives CDR1 GTSNPN, CDR2 SVGIG (reference sequence). Trimming cost V 0 bases and J 5 bases, with 4 bases left between them. This CDR3 is built from 11 residues. The CDR3 bases are TGTGCCTGGAGTGTAAGTACTGAAGCTTTCTTT. Its translation: CAWSVSTEAFF.

J is TRBJ2-7 and V is TRBV9; D is perhaps TRBD2 (6 bases). Germline V gives CDR1 SGDLS, CDR2 YYNGEE. V was shortened by 2 bases and J by 6 bases, with 18 bases between the two germline ends. The CDR3 totals 15 residues. CDR3 loop: CASSVGGDLRSEQYF. The CDR3 DNA reads as TGTGCCAGCAGCGTCGGGGGAGATTTACGTAGCGAGCAGTACTTC. The whole variable domain, filled in from reference TRBV9 and TRBJ2-7, reads DSGVTQTPKHLITATGQRVTLRCSPRSGDLSVYWYQQSLDQGLQFLIQYYNGEERAKGNILERFSAQQFPDLHSELNLSSLELGDSALYFCASSVGGDLRSEQYFGPGTRLTVT.

On this clone: Given the absence of the conserved phenylalanine or tryptophan at the CDR3 end, a read error is likely. No DNA is shown, since the ends of the CDR3 on it are uncertain; the CDR3 is the one TCRdb lists. The CDR3 here is CASSLEPGTSQSI. V and J are TRBV7-3 and TRBJ2-7; the table gives TRBD2 as D, unverified against the DNA. A total of 13 residues make up the CDR3, ends included. Per the germline V gene, CDR1 is SGHTA and CDR2 is FQGTGA.

This clone was seen only a few times. The sample carries other DNA sequences with the same CDR3. The chain joins TRBV29-1 to TRBJ2-1; D call uncertain. The germline V and J ends were trimmed by 5 bases and 4 bases, with 9 bases remaining between them. CDR1 is SQVTM and CDR2 is ANQGSEA in the germline V gene. CDR3 length: 12 residues. CDR3 coding DNA: TGCAGCGTTCGGGCGCCTTACAATGAGCAGTTCTTC. Translating gives CSVRAPYNEQFF.

The chain recombines TRBV28 with TRBJ2-1, with no clear D. CDR1 and CDR2 (germline): MDHEN, SYDVKM. The CDR3 has 14 residues. Trimming removed 3 bases at V and 7 bases at J, with 13 bases between. The CDR3 here is CASSLVGSGNEQFF. For the CDR3, the DNA is TGTGCCAGCAGTTTGGTAGGGTCGGGTAATGAGCAGTTCTTC.

V usage is TRBV7-9 and J usage is TRBJ1-2; 10 nucleotides line up with TRBD1. This CDR3 has 14 residues. V lost 5 bases and J lost 3; bases outside the gene matches: 3. Germline assignment: CDR1 SEHNR and CDR2 FQNEAQ (reference sequence). The CDR3: CASSRGTGDYGYTF. CDR3 in DNA: TGTGCCAGCAGCCGAGGGACAGGGGACTATGGCTACACCTTC.

The chain couples TRBV30 to TRBJ1-6; no firm D call. The V gene lost 4 bases and the J gene lost 6 bases, with 13 bases spanning the gap. There are 14 residues in the CDR3. Germline assignment: CDR1 GTSNPN and CDR2 SVGIG (reference sequence). The CDR3 DNA is TGTGCCTGGAACTCGAGGGTCCCTAATTCACCCCTCCACTTT. This translates into CAWNSRVPNSPLHF.

The chain couples TRBV7-8 to TRBJ1-1; D might be TRBD1 (5 bases). CDR1 and CDR2 (germline): SGHVS, FQNEAQ. V was shortened by 2 bases and J by 6 bases, with 19 bases between the two germline ends. The CDR3 runs 16 residues. This CDR3 is CASSLPIRDESAEAFF. The CDR3 nucleotides are TGTGCCAGCAGCTTACCCATCCGGGACGAGAGTGCTGAAGCTTTCTTT.

The V and J genes are TRBV7-6 and TRBJ2-2, with D tentatively TRBD1 or TRBD2 (5 bases each). V was pared by 3 bases and J by 4 bases, with 18 bases between. Germline values: CDR1 SGHVS, CDR2 FNYEAQ. The CDR3 covers 17 residues. The CDR3 region has the DNA TGTGCCAGCAGCTTCTTTTCCCGTCCGGGGCCCACCGGGGAGCTGTTTTTT. Its protein is CASSFFSRPGPTGELFF.